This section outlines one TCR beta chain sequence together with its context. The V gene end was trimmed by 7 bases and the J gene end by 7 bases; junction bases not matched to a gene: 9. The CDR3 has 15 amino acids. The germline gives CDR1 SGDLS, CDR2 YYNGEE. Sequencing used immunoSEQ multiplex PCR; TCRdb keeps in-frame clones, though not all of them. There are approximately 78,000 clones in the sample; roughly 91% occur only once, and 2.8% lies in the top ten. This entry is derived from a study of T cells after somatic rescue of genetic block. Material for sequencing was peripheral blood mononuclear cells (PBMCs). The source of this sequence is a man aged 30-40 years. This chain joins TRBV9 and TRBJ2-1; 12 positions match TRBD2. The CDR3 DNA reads TGTGCCAGCCAGAGACTAGCGGGAGAAATGAATGAGCAGTTCTTC. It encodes CASQRLAGEMNEQFF. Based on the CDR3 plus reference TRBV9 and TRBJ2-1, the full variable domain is DSGVTQTPKHLITATGQRVTLRCSPRSGDLSVYWYQQSLDQGLQFLIQYYNGEERAKGNILERFSAQQFPDLHSELNLSSLELGDSALYFCASQRLAGEMNEQFFGPGTRLTVL.